The clone carrying this T cell receptor beta chain was picked up one time. The record originates from a study of blood T cell repertoires in COVID-19. Study context: Italy, Spain and the United States were the sources of the convalescent and acute COVID-19 samples. Sample material is recorded as cDNA or gDNA derived from T cells, B-cell-depleted T cells, or PBMCs.

As handled by the study authors: Amplifying reference gene primers gave estimates of nucleated cell counts. This table comes from immunoSEQ multiplex PCR, and its TCRdb copy is limited to in-frame clones, with some not included. Clonal size and the V and J genes are those of that table, whereas D and trimming came from the DNA. This sample has about 260,000 clones, with roughly 86% found just once. Sequencing was carried out using peripheral blood. This TCR was sampled from a human donor in a cohort sampled during active COVID-19.

This CDR3 is CASSLARANEQFF. DNA of the CDR3: TGTGCCAGCAGCTTAGCCAGGGCGAATGAGCAGTTCTTC. The rearrangement links TRBV7-9 to TRBJ2-1; D may be TRBD1 (5 bases). V lost 0 bases to trimming and J lost 7 bases, with 7 bases between them. The germline CDR1 and CDR2 sequences are SEHNR and FQNEAQ (reference sequence). The CDR3 has 13 residues.